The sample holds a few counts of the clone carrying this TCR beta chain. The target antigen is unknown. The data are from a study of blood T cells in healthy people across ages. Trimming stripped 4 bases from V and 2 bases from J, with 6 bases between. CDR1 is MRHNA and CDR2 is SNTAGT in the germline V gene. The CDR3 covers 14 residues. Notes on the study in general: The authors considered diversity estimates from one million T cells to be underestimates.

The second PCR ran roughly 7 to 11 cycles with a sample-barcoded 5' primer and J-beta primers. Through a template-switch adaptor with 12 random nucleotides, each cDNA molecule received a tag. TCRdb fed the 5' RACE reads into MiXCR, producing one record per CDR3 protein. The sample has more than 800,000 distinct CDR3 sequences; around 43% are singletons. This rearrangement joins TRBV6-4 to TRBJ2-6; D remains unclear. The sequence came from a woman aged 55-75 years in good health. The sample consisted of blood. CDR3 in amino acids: CASSVQTGANVLTF. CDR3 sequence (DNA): TGTGCCAGCAGTGTTCAAACTGGGGCCAACGTCCTGACTTTC.